The 8 T cell receptor beta chains reported below all come from one sample, sequenced in a study of cytomegalovirus exposure and HLA in healthy donors. PCR used 60 Vbeta primers and 13 Jbeta primers. Data came from immunoSEQ multiplex PCR; TCRdb stores just in-frame clones and leaves some out. The profile shows 160,000 or so clones, about 80% of them singletons. The sample consisted of PBMCs. The receptors were gathered from a young man in good health and CMV-seropositive.

This rearrangement joins TRBV11-1 to TRBJ1-2; D might be TRBD1 (5 bases). This CDR3 contains 14 residues. V lost 1 base to trimming and J lost 8 bases, with 14 bases between them. CDR1 and CDR2 (germline): SGHAT, FQDESV (reference sequence). The CDR3 bases are TGTGCCAGCAGCTTAGAGGGAGGACAAGTAGGCTACACCTTC. Its protein is CASSLEGGQVGYTF.

CDR3 coding DNA: TGTGCCACCCGGGGGGGCAGTAATAATTCACCCCTCCACTTT. Its translation is CATRGGSNNSPLHF. The genes are TRBV6-1 and TRBJ1-6, with a possible D match to TRBD1 (6 bases). The V and J ends lost 10 bases and 5 bases respectively, with 15 bases between them. In germline, CDR1 is MNHNS, CDR2 SASEGT. This CDR3 comprises 14 residues.

The V gene is TRBV27, the J gene TRBJ2-7; D gene unclear. Germline CDR1 is MNHEY and CDR2 is SMNVEV (reference sequence). This CDR3 comprises 13 residues. Between the trimmed V and J ends, which lost 2 bases and 3 bases, there was a span of 8 bases. CDR3 DNA sequence: TGTGCCAGCAGTTTAGGGCTGGGCTACGAGCAGTACTTC. This sequence encodes CASSLGLGYEQYF.

This clone came up a few times. The CDR3 loop is CASRTTETSTDTQYF. The CDR3 DNA sequence: TGTGCCAGTAGAACGACGGAGACCTCCACAGATACGCAGTATTTT. The J gene is TRBJ2-3, the V gene TRBV19; D gene uncertain. This CDR3 is built from 15 residues. V was pared by 6 bases and J by 2 bases, with 15 bases between. Germline CDR1 and CDR2: LNHDA and SQIVND (reference sequence).

Written as DNA, the CDR3 is TGTGCCAGCAGCCCCCGCGGGCGGGTGGAAGCTTTCTTT. Translation: CASSPRGRVEAFF. The chain uses TRBV11-2 and TRBJ1-1, with D uncertain. CDR3 length: 13 residues. V lost 5 bases to trimming and J lost 8 bases, with 15 bases between them. Germline loops: CDR1 SGHAT, CDR2 FQNNGV. The whole variable domain, remainder taken from reference TRBV11-2 and TRBJ1-1, is EAGVAQSPRYKIIEKRQSVAFWCNPISGHATLYWYQQILGQGPKLLIQFQNNGVVDDSQLPKDRFSAERLKGVDSTLKIQPAKLEDSAVYLCASSPRGRVEAFFGQGTRLTVV.

The genes are TRBV7-9 and TRBJ2-1, with 11 bases that match TRBD2. Germline V gene lookup returns CDR1 SEHNR and CDR2 FQNEAQ (reference sequence). The CDR3 contains 18 residues. With V trimmed by 1 base and J by 1 base, 6 bases remained unmatched. As DNA, the CDR3 is TGTGCCAGCAGCTTAGGGCTAGCGGGGGGACTTTCCTACAATGAGCAGTTCTTC. As protein: CASSLGLAGGLSYNEQFF.

The chain couples TRBV5-5 to TRBJ2-7, with no clear D. The V and J ends lost 0 bases and 6 bases respectively, with 16 bases between them. The CDR3 extends over 15 amino acids. Looked up from germline, CDR1 is SGHKS and CDR2 is YYEKEE (reference sequence). In DNA, the CDR3 is TGTGCCAGCAGCTTGGTCCCCCTGACACCCGGCGAGCAGTACTTC. Protein: CASSLVPLTPGEQYF.

The chain combines TRBV6-5 with TRBJ2-7, with 9 bases aligning to TRBD1. The CDR3 runs 13 residues. With 7 bases clipped from V and 5 bases from J, the junction kept 6 bases outside the gene matches. Germline CDR1 is MNHEY and CDR2 is SVGAGI. CDR3 protein: CASTGTGNHEQYF. The CDR3 DNA reads TGTGCCAGCACCGGGACAGGGAACCACGAGCAGTACTTC.